The 11 T cell receptor beta chains below were found in one sample sequenced in a study of T-cell memory formation after mild COVID-19. TCRdb re-called the 5' RACE reads through MiXCR, storing one row per CDR3 protein. The data show 140,000 or so distinct CDR3 sequences, with 6% seen just once and about 2% held by the top ten. What was sequenced was PBMCs or a T cell subset sorted from them (not recorded which). Every receptor here comes from an adult woman who had mild COVID-19 (a few samples of this study predate the infection). Cell type and time point are not known.

There are a few counts of this clonotype. The V gene is TRBV5-1, the J gene TRBJ2-3, with TRBD2 matching over 7 bases. Germline V gene lookup returns CDR1 SGHRS and CDR2 YFSETQ. The CDR3 totals 16 residues. V dropped 5 bases and J dropped 0; count of bases not matched to a gene: 9. The CDR3 reads CASRGGSGLSTDTQYF. CDR3 DNA sequence: TGCGCCAGCAGAGGAGGTAGCGGGTTGAGCACAGATACGCAGTATTTT.

This clonotype was seen only a few times. This sequence joins TRBV7-3 and TRBJ2-2, with TRBD1 matching 7 bases. CDR3 length: 16 residues. The germline CDR1 and CDR2 sequences are SGHTA and FQGTGA. The V and J ends lost 4 bases and 2 bases, in that order; junction bases with no gene match: 7. The CDR3 nucleotides are TGTGCCAGCAGCTCGGAGAGGGGGCCTAACACCGGGGAGCTGTTTTTT. It translates to CASSSERGPNTGELFF.

The genes are TRBV7-9 and TRBJ2-1; D could derive from TRBD1 or TRBD2 (6 bases each). The CDR3 consists of 13 residues. Deletions cut 5 bases from V and 7 bases from J, with 12 bases between. Germline CDR1 and CDR2: SEHNR and FQNEAQ (reference sequence). CDR3 protein: CASSPGGGNEQFF. CDR3 nucleotide sequence: TGTGCCAGCAGCCCCGGGGGCGGAAATGAGCAGTTCTTC.

The rearrangement uses TRBV6-1 and TRBJ2-1; possibly TRBD1 or TRBD2 for D (6 bases each). With 7 bases removed from V and 5 bases from J, the gap between germline ends came to 18 bases. The CDR3 runs 15 residues. Germline V gene sequence: CDR1 MNHNS, CDR2 SASEGT. The CDR3 region is CASKVWGATHNEQFF. CDR3 in DNA: TGTGCCAGCAAGGTTTGGGGGGCTACTCACAATGAGCAGTTCTTC.

Only a few counts were recorded for this clonotype. The J gene is TRBJ2-7, the V gene TRBV20-1; D may be TRBD2 (7 bases). V was pared by 5 bases and J by 2 bases, with 13 bases between. This CDR3 comprises 13 residues. Germline assignment: CDR1 DFQATT and CDR2 SNEGSKA (reference sequence). The CDR3 DNA reads TGCAGTGCTGCTAAAGGGGGGGCCTACGAGCAGTACTTC. Residues: CSAAKGGAYEQYF.

This clonotype was counted at least ten times. This chain joins TRBV25-1 and TRBJ2-7; D gene uncertain. The germline V and J ends were trimmed by 2 bases and 3 bases, with 8 bases remaining between them. Germline loops: CDR1 MGHDK, CDR2 SYGVNS. The CDR3 covers 13 residues. The CDR3, as DNA: TGTGCCAGCAGTGAAACTATGTACTACGAGCAGTACTTC. As protein: CASSETMYYEQYF.

This clonotype was seen many times. The chain recombines TRBV6-2 or TRBV6-3 with TRBJ2-3; the D is unclear. Germline V lookup: CDR1 MNHEY, CDR2 SVGEGT. The CDR3 runs to 14 residues. V shed 2 bases and J shed 6 bases, with 12 bases lying between them. CDR3 sequence: CASSYNGIADTQYF. The CDR3 nucleotides are TGTGCCAGCAGTTACAATGGGATCGCCGATACGCAGTATTTT.

This clonotype was seen ten or more times. The chain links TRBV15 to TRBJ1-2; D not resolved. Germline V gene data show CDR1 as LNHNV and CDR2 as YYDKDF (reference sequence). The CDR3 has 15 residues. Trimming removed 3 bases from V and 6 bases from J, with 17 bases in between. The DNA of the CDR3 is TGTGCCACCAGCAGTAAAGTCCGATCCGCCGATGGCTACACCTTC. Translated: CATSSKVRSADGYTF.

Many counts were recorded for this clonotype. The J gene is TRBJ2-7, the V gene TRBV6-1; TRBD1 matches at 8 bases. CDR1 is MNHNS, CDR2 SASEGT, per germline. V shed 7 bases, J shed 1 base, and the junction held 12 bases outside the gene matches. CDR3 length: 16 residues. The CDR3 DNA reads as TGTGCCAGCATTTCAAAGCCGGGACAGGAATCCTACGAGCAGTACTTC. Amino acid sequence: CASISKPGQESYEQYF.

V gene TRBV3-1 combines with J gene TRBJ2-5; TRBD1 might be the D (5 bases). This CDR3 contains 14 residues. Germline V gives CDR1 LGHDT, CDR2 YNNKEL (reference sequence). Trimming shortened V by 5 bases and J by 3 bases, and 13 bases separated the two germline ends. The CDR3 sequence is CASSSRGREETQYF. The DNA of the CDR3 is TGTGCCAGCAGCTCAAGAGGCAGGGAAGAGACCCAGTACTTC.

J is TRBJ1-6 and V is TRBV24-1; 7 bases are a match to TRBD1. From germline, CDR1 is KGHDR and CDR2 SFDVKD. The CDR3 is 14 residues long. V was pared by 9 bases and J by 7 bases, with 8 bases of the junction left unmatched. Here the CDR3 DNA reads TGTGCCACCCAAGCCGGGACAGCCAATTCACCCCTCCACTTT. Its protein product is CATQAGTANSPLHF.